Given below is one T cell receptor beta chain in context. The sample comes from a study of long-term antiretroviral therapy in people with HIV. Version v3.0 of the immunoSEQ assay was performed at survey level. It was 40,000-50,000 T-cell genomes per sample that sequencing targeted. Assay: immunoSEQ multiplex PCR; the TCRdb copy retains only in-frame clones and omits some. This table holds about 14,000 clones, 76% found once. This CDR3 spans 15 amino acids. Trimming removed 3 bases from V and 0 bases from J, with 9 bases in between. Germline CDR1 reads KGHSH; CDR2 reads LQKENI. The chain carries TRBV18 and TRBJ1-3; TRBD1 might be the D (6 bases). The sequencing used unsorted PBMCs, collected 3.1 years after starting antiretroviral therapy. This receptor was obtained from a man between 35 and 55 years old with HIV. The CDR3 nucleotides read TGTGCCAGCTCACCCGACAGGAACTCTGGAAACACCATATATTTT. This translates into CASSPDRNSGNTIYF.